Each of the 22 T cell receptor beta chains below was sequenced from the same sample in a study of T cell responses to AZD1222 COVID-19 vaccine. Here immunoSEQ multiplex PCR was the method, and the copy in TCRdb shows in-frame clones only, minus some. Among about 110,000 clones, roughly 90% were seen once, and the ten largest hold approximately 3.1%. Source: peripheral blood, taken on day 0 of MenACWY control vaccination. Receptor source: an adult in good health.

V and J are TRBV24-1 and TRBJ2-3; D is possibly TRBD2 (5 bases). The germline CDR1 and CDR2 sequences are KGHDR and SFDVKD. There are 13 residues in the CDR3. V gave up 3 bases and J gave up 10 bases, with 13 bases separating them. CDR3 coding DNA: TGTGCCACCAGTGATCCCGGGGATGGCGCGCAGTATTTT. It yields the protein CATSDPGDGAQYF.

This chain joins TRBV2 and TRBJ1-1; D gene unclear. V was cut by 4 bases and J by 1 base, with 19 bases left in between. Germline-derived CDR1 and CDR2 are SNHLY and FYNNEI. The CDR3 extends over 17 amino acids. The CDR3 bases are TGTGCCAGCAGTGTGGATCCTAACGGAGTCCGGAACACTGAAGCTTTCTTT. Protein sequence: CASSVDPNGVRNTEAFF.

V gene TRBV7-2 combines with J gene TRBJ2-1; a weak D match, TRBD2 (6 bases). The CDR3 spans 16 residues. Germline V lookup: CDR1 SGHTA, CDR2 FQGNSA. V was cut by 2 bases and J by 7 bases, with 18 bases left in between. CDR3 amino acids: CASSLSRGAQGNEQFF. CDR3 in DNA: TGTGCCAGCAGCTTATCCCGCGGGGCCCAGGGAAATGAGCAGTTCTTC.

This chain connects TRBV3-1 (or the pseudogene TRBV3-2) to TRBJ2-2; 8 positions agree with TRBD2. The germline V gene encodes CDR1 LGHDT and CDR2 YNNKEL (reference sequence). The V and J ends lost 8 bases and 2 bases, in that order; junction bases with no gene match: 4. CDR3 size: 14 residues. DNA of the CDR3: TGTGCCAGCCAGCGGGGGACCAACACCGGGGAGCTGTTTTTT. Amino acids: CASQRGTNTGELFF.

The gene calls are TRBV12-3 or TRBV12-4 and TRBJ2-7; tentatively, D is TRBD1 (6 bases). Between the trimmed V and J ends, which lost 5 bases and 7 bases, there was a span of 12 bases. This CDR3 has 12 residues. CDR3 in amino acids: CASSPSTGEQYF. DNA of the CDR3: TGTGCCAGCAGTCCTTCTACAGGGGAGCAGTACTTC.

Only one count was recorded for this clone. The chain joins TRBV30 to TRBJ1-5; 7 nucleotides line up with TRBD1. CDR1 GTSNPN and CDR2 SVGIG come from the germline V gene (reference sequence). CDR3 length equals 13 residues. Trimming cost V 2 bases and J 9 bases; bases outside gene matches: 7. The DNA of the CDR3 is TGTGCCTGGAGTAGGGGGAGGGGGCGGCCCCAGCATTTT. This encodes CAWSRGRGRPQHF. Using reference TRBV30 and TRBJ1-5 for the parts outside the CDR3, the full variable domain is SQTIHQWPATLVQPVGSPLSLECTVEGTSNPNLYWYRQAAGRGLQLLFYSVGIGQISSEVPQNLSASRPQDRQFILSSKKLLLSDSGFYLCAWSRGRGRPQHFGDGTRLSIL.

The chain recombines TRBV15 with TRBJ1-6, with a possible D match to TRBD1 (6 bases). CDR3 size: 16 residues. Germline lookup yields CDR1 LNHNV and CDR2 YYDKDF (reference sequence). Trimming took off 1 base at V and 7 bases at J, with 14 bases between the two ends. Here the CDR3 reads CATSRGGRSPNSPLHF. CDR3 nucleotides: TGTGCCACCAGCAGAGGGGGGCGATCTCCGAATTCACCCCTCCACTTT.

The rearrangement joins TRBV2 to TRBJ1-6; D gene uncertain. Germline-derived CDR1 and CDR2 are SNHLY and FYNNEI. The CDR3 totals 13 residues. Trimming shortened V by 5 bases and J by 8 bases, and 10 bases separated the two germline ends. DNA of the CDR3: TGTGCCAGCAGTAATGACGTAGATTCACCCCTCCACTTT. Amino acid sequence: CASSNDVDSPLHF.

This clone came up once. The chain uses TRBV4-2 and TRBJ1-3; D not resolved. Trimming removed 0 bases at V and 0 bases at J, with 6 bases between. This CDR3 spans 15 amino acids. The V gene's germline CDR1 is LGHNA and CDR2 YNFKEQ. The CDR3 coding sequence is TGTGCCAGCAGCCAAGATCTGGTCTCTGGAAACACCATATATTTT. Its protein product is CASSQDLVSGNTIYF.

The chain couples TRBV13 to TRBJ1-1; tentatively, D is TRBD1 (6 bases). The CDR3 has 13 residues. The V gene lost 1 base and the J gene lost 10 bases, with 13 bases spanning the gap. The V gene's germline CDR1 is PRHDT and CDR2 FYEKMQ (reference sequence). The CDR3 protein is CASSLVGGRGAFF. The CDR3, as DNA: TGTGCCAGCAGCTTAGTAGGTGGCAGGGGAGCTTTCTTT.

In DNA, the CDR3 is TGTGCCAGCACCTTGGGGCGGCCTACCTCTGGCTACACCTTC. This translates into CASTLGRPTSGYTF. The V gene is TRBV7-8, the J gene TRBJ1-2; a possible D gene is TRBD1 (5 bases). The CDR3 is made up of 14 amino acids. V lost 7 bases and J 7 bases, leaving 19 bases between the germline ends. CDR1 is SGHVS, CDR2 FQNEAQ, per germline.

This chain joins TRBV28 and TRBJ2-5; D is undetermined. The CDR3 runs 12 residues. Germline V CDR1 and CDR2: MDHEN, SYDVKM. V lost 1 base, J lost 4 bases, and 4 bases lay in between. The CDR3 reads CASSLLLETQYF. CDR3 coding DNA: TGTGCCAGCAGTTTATTGTTAGAGACCCAGTACTTC.

This clone has only one observation. Mismatch with germline at one junction end may stem from a read error. The chain employs TRBV3-1 (or the pseudogene TRBV3-2) and TRBJ2-4; 12 bases are a match to TRBD2. The CDR3 contains 14 residues. Germline CDR1 and CDR2: LGHDT and YNNKEL (reference sequence). The CDR3 DNA follows: TGTGCCAGCAGCCAAGGGGGACTAGCGGGCTCCCCGAGGTTC. Residues: CASSQGGLAGSPRF.

CDR3 sequence reads: CASSGEGTEAFF. The DNA for the CDR3 is TGCGCCAGCAGTGGGGAGGGAACTGAAGCTTTCTTT. The V call is TRBV10-2, the J call TRBJ1-1; D uncertain. The V and J ends lost 4 bases and 5 bases respectively, with 8 bases between them. CDR3 length: 12 residues. From germline, CDR1 is WSHSY and CDR2 SAAADI.

CDR3 in DNA: TGTGCCAGCAGTGAAGATGAACAGGGCTTTATCACAGATACGCAGTATTTT. Translating it yields CASSEDEQGFITDTQYF. This chain joins TRBV6-1 and TRBJ2-3; D is perhaps TRBD1 (6 bases). This CDR3 has 17 amino acids. CDR1 and CDR2 from the germline V gene are MNHNS and SASEGT. Deletions cut 1 base from V and 2 bases from J, with 16 bases between.

This chain uses TRBV12-3 or TRBV12-4 with TRBJ2-1; maybe TRBD2 (5 bases). V was cut by 7 bases and J by 8 bases, with 12 bases left in between. The CDR3 loop spans 12 amino acids. This chain's CDR3 is CASTGIIDEQFF. The DNA of the CDR3 is TGTGCCAGCACCGGGATAATCGATGAGCAGTTCTTC.

The chain combines TRBV7-2 with TRBJ1-1, with unresolved D. Between the trimmed V and J ends, which lost 7 bases and 2 bases, there was a span of 11 bases. This CDR3 has 13 amino acids. Germline V CDR1 and CDR2: SGHTA, FQGNSA. CDR3 nucleotides: TGTGCCAGCACGCTGGAGAGAAACACTGAAGCTTTCTTT. It is translated as CASTLERNTEAFF.

This rearrangement joins TRBV27 to TRBJ1-2; TRBD1 agrees at 8 bases. The CDR3 extends over 13 amino acids. The junction had 4 bases not matched to a gene; V was cut back by 2 bases and J by 8 bases. CDR1 MNHEY and CDR2 SMNVEV come from the germline V gene (reference sequence). The CDR3 nucleotides read TGTGCCAGCAGTTTACGGACAGGGAGGGGCTACACCTTC. Encoded protein: CASSLRTGRGYTF.

This sequence joins TRBV6-5 and TRBJ1-4; 7 positions agree with TRBD1. CDR3 length: 14 residues. J gave up 3 bases and V 6 bases, and 4 bases lay outside the gene matches. Germline V gene data show CDR1 as MNHEY and CDR2 as SVGAGI. CDR3 nucleotide sequence: TGTGCCAGCAGAAGGGGGCTGGCTAATGAAAAACTGTTTTTT. Encoded protein: CASRRGLANEKLFF.

The rearrangement joins TRBV19 to TRBJ2-3, with a tentative D call TRBD2 (5 bases). Trimming took 4 bases from V and 4 from J, leaving 15 bases between them. CDR3 size: 15 residues. Germline CDR1 is LNHDA and CDR2 is SQIVND (reference sequence). Here the CDR3 reads CASSTQHTGSDTQYF. The DNA for the CDR3 is TGTGCCAGTAGTACCCAACATACGGGATCAGATACGCAGTATTTT.

V and J are TRBV6-2 or TRBV6-3 and TRBJ1-5; D unclear. The V gene's germline CDR1 is MNHEY and CDR2 SVGEGT. The CDR3 runs to 11 residues. The ends were cut back, 8 bases at V and 4 bases at J, with 6 bases in the middle. The CDR3, as DNA: TGTGCCAGCGGCCCAAATCAGCCCCAGCATTTT. Translated, it gives CASGPNQPQHF.

V gene TRBV5-1 combines with J gene TRBJ1-1, with D possibly matching TRBD1 (5 bases). V gave up 1 base and J gave up 3 bases, with 7 bases separating them. Germline lookup yields CDR1 SGHRS and CDR2 YFSETQ. The length of the CDR3 is 13 residues. This CDR3 is CASSLMGDTEAFF. The CDR3 nucleotides are TGCGCCAGCAGCTTGATGGGGGACACTGAAGCTTTCTTT.